This T cell receptor beta chain emerged from a study of radiation and T cells in renal cell carcinoma. Time point indicated: blood 2 weeks post-SBRT. Treatment specified: 15 Gy SBRT to primary tumor, nephrectomy 4 weeks later. This renal cell carcinoma was of the clear cell type. Measured with immunoSEQ multiplex PCR; TCRdb has only the in-frame clones, and not every one. The sample records 100,000 to 150,000 clones, more than 70% being singletons. Trimming took 3 bases from V and 4 from J, leaving 21 bases between them. The CDR3 runs to 17 residues. Looked up from germline, CDR1 is LNHDA and CDR2 is SQIVND (reference sequence).

The rearrangement links TRBV19 to TRBJ1-1; D unclear. The receptor was isolated from a woman between 65 and 79 years old with renal cell carcinoma. The input for sequencing was blood, taken from a patient whose treatment included radiotherapy and nephrectomy. In nucleotides, the CDR3 is TGTGCCAGTAGTATGCACCAAAATTTACCTATGAGCACTGAAGCTTTCTTT. Protein: CASSMHQNLPMSTEAFF.